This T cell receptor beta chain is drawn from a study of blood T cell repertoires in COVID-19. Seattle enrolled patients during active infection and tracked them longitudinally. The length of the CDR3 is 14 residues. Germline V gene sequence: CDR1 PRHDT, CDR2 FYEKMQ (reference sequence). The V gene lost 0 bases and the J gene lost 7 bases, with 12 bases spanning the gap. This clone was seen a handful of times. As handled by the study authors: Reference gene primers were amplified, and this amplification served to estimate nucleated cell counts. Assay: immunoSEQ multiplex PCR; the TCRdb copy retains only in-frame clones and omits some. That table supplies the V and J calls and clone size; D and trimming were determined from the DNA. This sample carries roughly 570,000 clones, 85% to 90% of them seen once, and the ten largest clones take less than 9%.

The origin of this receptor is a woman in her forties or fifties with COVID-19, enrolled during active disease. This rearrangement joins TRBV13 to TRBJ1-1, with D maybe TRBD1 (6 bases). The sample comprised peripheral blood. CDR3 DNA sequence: TGTGCCAGCAGCTTAGGTGGGACAAGCGGTGAAGCTTTCTTT. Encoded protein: CASSLGGTSGEAFF.